Below are 19 T cell receptor beta chains sequenced from a single sample in a study of cytomegalovirus exposure and HLA in healthy donors. The PCR employed 60 Vbeta primers together with 13 Jbeta primers. Assay used: immunoSEQ multiplex PCR; TCRdb lists only in-frame clones, some missing. The sample has 120,000 or so clones; roughly four fifths are singletons. The sequencing input was PBMCs. The receptor source for this set is a woman aged 40 to 55 in good health and CMV-seronegative.

The chain carries TRBV4-1 and TRBJ2-5, with 8 positions matching TRBD2. Germline assignment: CDR1 MGHRA and CDR2 YSYEKL. The CDR3 length is 17 residues. Unmatched junction bases numbered 10, after V lost 1 base and J lost 3 bases. CDR3 protein: CASSQGWLPGGKETQYF. The CDR3 nucleotides read TGCGCCAGCAGCCAAGGTTGGCTACCGGGAGGGAAAGAGACCCAGTACTTC.

The chain joins TRBV2 to TRBJ2-5; possibly TRBD2 for D (7 bases). The DNA end lines up better with TRBJ2-7; the J call may be wrong. The CDR3 totals 15 residues. Germline values: CDR1 SNHLY, CDR2 FYNNEI. CDR3 in amino acids: CASSTSGGLSYEQYF. The CDR3 DNA is TGTGCCAGCAGTACCTCCGGGGGGCTATCCTACGAGCAGTACTTC.

This chain uses TRBV7-2 with TRBJ2-1, with TRBD2 as a possible D gene (5 bases). With 5 bases removed from V and 2 bases from J, the gap between germline ends came to 13 bases. Germline loops: CDR1 SGHTA, CDR2 FQGNSA. The CDR3 loop spans 15 amino acids. CDR3 protein: CASSRTSSPYNEQFF. DNA for the CDR3: TGTGCCAGCAGCAGAACTAGTAGCCCCTACAATGAGCAGTTCTTC.

V and J are TRBV5-1 and TRBJ2-1; TRBD1 aligns across 8 bases. V trimming: 4 bases; J trimming: 6 bases; junction bases outside the gene matches: 3. Germline values: CDR1 SGHRS, CDR2 YFSETQ. The CDR3 is 13 residues long. CDR3 amino acids: CASSRGQGNEQFF. CDR3 DNA sequence: TGCGCCAGCAGCCGCGGACAGGGCAATGAGCAGTTCTTC.

This chain connects TRBV10-3 to TRBJ2-1, with TRBD2 matching over 10 bases. J was trimmed by 9 bases and V by 7 bases; bases with no gene match: 6. Germline CDR1 ENHRY, CDR2 SYGVKD. The CDR3 has 13 amino acids. The CDR3 spells CAITSSGRTEQFF. CDR3 in DNA: TGTGCCATCACGTCTAGCGGGAGAACTGAGCAGTTCTTC.

The chain is built from TRBV11-1 and TRBJ2-7; D perhaps matches TRBD1 (5 bases). The CDR3 covers 15 residues. Germline V gene data show CDR1 as SGHAT and CDR2 as FQDESV (reference sequence). Trimming took 5 bases from V and 0 from J, leaving 14 bases between them. The CDR3 DNA is TGTGCCAGCAGCCCGGACACCCTTACCTCCTACGAGCAGTACTTC. It is translated as CASSPDTLTSYEQYF.

This clone was seen more than once but under ten times. The genes are TRBV5-4 and TRBJ2-5, with 7 nucleotides matching TRBD2. The CDR3 spans 14 residues. Germline V lookup: CDR1 SGHNT, CDR2 YYREEE (reference sequence). V dropped 3 bases and J dropped 0; count of bases not matched to a gene: 2. The CDR3 DNA sequence: TGTGCCAGCAGCTCGGGACTATACCAAGAGACCCAGTACTTC. Its protein product is CASSSGLYQETQYF.

Comment on this clone: Relative to the germline gene, one junction end is altered; a read error may explain this. The J gene is TRBJ2-4, the V gene TRBV9; possibly TRBD2 for D (6 bases). The CDR3 totals 15 residues. Germline CDR1 and CDR2: SGDLS and YYNGEE. The CDR3 DNA is TGTGCCAGCAGCGTCGGGGGTTTAGCCAAAAACAGTCAGTACTTC. Protein product: CASSVGGLAKNSQYF.

The V gene is TRBV4-1, the J gene TRBJ2-1, with TRBD1 identical over 10 bases. CDR1 MGHRA and CDR2 YSYEKL come from the germline V gene. Trimming at V came to 8 bases and at J to 5 bases, leaving 12 bases not matched to a gene. The CDR3 is made up of 16 amino acids. The CDR3 here is CASRLGGQGRNNEQFF. In nucleotides, the CDR3 is TGCGCCAGCCGCTTAGGGGGACAGGGGAGGAACAATGAGCAGTTCTTC.

This sequence joins TRBV27 and TRBJ1-5, with 11 bases that match TRBD1. The CDR3 has 18 residues. Unmatched junction bases numbered 8, after V lost 4 bases and J lost 0 bases. The V gene's germline CDR1 is MNHEY and CDR2 SMNVEV (reference sequence). The CDR3 DNA reads TGTGCCAGCAGTTCGGACAGGGGGCCTCCGTATAGCAATCAGCCCCAGCATTTT. Translated, it gives CASSSDRGPPYSNQPQHF.

This chain uses TRBV5-6 with TRBJ1-4; D might be TRBD1 (5 bases). Germline CDR1 SGHDT, CDR2 YYEEEE. The CDR3 is 16 residues long. V was cut by 4 bases and J by 0 bases, with 13 bases left in between. The CDR3 loop reads CASSTPPGSTNEKLFF. The CDR3 DNA reads TGTGCCAGCAGCACCCCTCCAGGGTCAACTAATGAAAAACTGTTTTTT.

The chain is built from TRBV7-2 and TRBJ1-4; D is ambiguous. There are 12 residues in the CDR3. The V gene lost 4 bases and the J gene lost 8 bases, with 8 bases spanning the gap. Germline V CDR1 and CDR2: SGHTA, FQGNSA. The CDR3, as DNA: TGTGCCAGCAGCTCCCCTAGGGAAAAACTGTTTTTT. The encoded protein is CASSSPREKLFF.

The V and J genes are TRBV4-1 and TRBJ1-2, with a weak D call TRBD1 (5 bases). CDR1 is MGHRA, CDR2 YSYEKL, per germline. This CDR3 spans 15 amino acids. V lost 3 bases to trimming and J lost 6 bases, with 17 bases between them. DNA of the CDR3: TGCGCCAGCAGCCACGTAATCCTGGGAGGGGATGGCTACACCTTC. It translates to CASSHVILGGDGYTF.

This clone was picked up one time. This chain links TRBV5-5 with TRBJ1-2; 7 nucleotides line up with TRBD1. CDR1 SGHKS and CDR2 YYEKEE come from the germline V gene (reference sequence). There are 15 residues in the CDR3. The V and J ends lost 0 bases and 1 base, in that order; junction bases with no gene match: 3. CDR3 bases: TGTGCCAGCAGCTTGGGGGACAGCCTTAACTATGGCTACACCTTC. Translation gives CASSLGDSLNYGYTF.

Regarding this clone: One junction end does not reproduce the germline sequence, and a read error may be involved. Other DNA sequences in the same sample also yield this CDR3. The chain joins TRBV20-1 to TRBJ2-5, with D unclear. Germline CDR1 is DFQATT and CDR2 is SNEGSKA (reference sequence). This CDR3 has 11 amino acids. CDR3 DNA: TGTAGTGCTAGAGATCGGGAGACCCAGTACTTC. The encoded protein is CSARDRETQYF.

This rearrangement joins TRBV9 to TRBJ1-4; no clear D gene. Trimming pared 6 bases from V and 0 bases from J, leaving 9 bases between. The CDR3 loop spans 14 amino acids. CDR1 and CDR2 from the germline V gene are SGDLS and YYNGEE. CDR3 DNA sequence: TGTGCCAGCAACCTAGGCTCAACTAATGAAAAACTGTTTTTT. It codes for CASNLGSTNEKLFF. The full variable domain, completed using reference TRBV9 and TRBJ1-4, is DSGVTQTPKHLITATGQRVTLRCSPRSGDLSVYWYQQSLDQGLQFLIQYYNGEERAKGNILERFSAQQFPDLHSELNLSSLELGDSALYFCASNLGSTNEKLFFGSGTQLSVL.

This clone was detected only a few times. The chain combines TRBV19 with TRBJ1-5; maybe TRBD1 (6 bases). This CDR3 is 12 amino acids long. V gave up 7 bases and J gave up 5 bases, with 9 bases separating them. Germline CDR1 reads LNHDA; CDR2 reads SQIVND (reference sequence). This CDR3 is CASKGQYQPQHF. The CDR3 DNA follows: TGTGCCAGTAAAGGACAGTATCAGCCCCAGCATTTT. Looking up the rest from reference TRBV19 and TRBJ1-5 gives the full variable domain: DGGITQSPKYLFRKEGQNVTLSCEQNLNHDAMYWYRQDPGQGLRLIYYSQIVNDFQKGDIAEGYSVSREKKESFPLTVTSAQKNPTAFYLCASKGQYQPQHFGDGTRLSIL.

The chain is built from TRBV7-9 and TRBJ1-2; D unclear. V lost 4 bases to trimming and J lost 8 bases, with 14 bases between them. The CDR3 loop spans 13 amino acids. CDR1 and CDR2 from the germline V gene are SEHNR and FQNEAQ (reference sequence). The CDR3 bases are TGTGCCAGCAGCTCCAGGACTGGTTGGGGCTACACCTTC. Protein product: CASSSRTGWGYTF.

V is TRBV9 and J is TRBJ2-1; D might be TRBD2 (5 bases). The CDR3 is made up of 15 amino acids. Trimming pared 0 bases from V and 8 bases from J, leaving 15 bases between. From germline, CDR1 is SGDLS and CDR2 YYNGEE. The CDR3 reads CASSVGPEGAHEQFF. CDR3 bases: TGTGCCAGCAGCGTAGGTCCTGAGGGAGCCCATGAGCAGTTCTTC.